This TCR beta chain was recovered during a study of control samples from healthy donors and cancer patients. The germline V gene has CDR1 SGHRS and CDR2 YFSETQ. The V and J ends lost 4 bases and 8 bases respectively, with 24 bases between them. This CDR3 contains 16 residues. Using immunoSEQ multiplex PCR, the repertoire was profiled, and TCRdb retains in-frame clones only, with some absent. This table holds 150,000 to 200,000 clones, about 90% found once. The sequencing sample was made of blood. The receptor comes from a woman in her 40s in good health. The chain recombines TRBV5-1 with TRBJ1-2, with a tentative D call TRBD1 (5 bases). CDR3 amino acids: CASSRDLSDLLRGYTF. CDR3 DNA: TGCGCCAGCAGCCGGGACTTGTCGGACCTGCTGAGGGGCTACACCTTC.